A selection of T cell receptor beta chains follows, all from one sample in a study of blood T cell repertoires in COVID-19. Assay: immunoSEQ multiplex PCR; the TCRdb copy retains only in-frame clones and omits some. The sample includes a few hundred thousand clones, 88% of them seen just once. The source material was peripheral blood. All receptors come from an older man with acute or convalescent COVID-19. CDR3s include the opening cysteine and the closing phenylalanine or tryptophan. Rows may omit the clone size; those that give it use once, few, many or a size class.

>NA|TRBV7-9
CASSSSRLAGVGDTQYF
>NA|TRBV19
CASSIRTGLTDTQYF
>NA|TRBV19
CASSIGSGAQETQYF
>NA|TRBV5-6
CASSPRTGRANEQFF
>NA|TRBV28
CASSLRGQGMRYTF
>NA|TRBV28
CASSLSGTGSNEQYF
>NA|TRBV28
CASSFRGAGSGELFF
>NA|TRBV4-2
CASSSGGSSTDTQYF
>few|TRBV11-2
CASSSGTSGRGELFF
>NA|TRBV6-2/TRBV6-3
CASSSGTSGRYEQYF
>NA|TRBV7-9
CASSGLGNEQFF
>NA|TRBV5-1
CASSQTTYEQYF
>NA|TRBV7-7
CASSLGRGTWETQYF
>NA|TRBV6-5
CASRRESTDTQYF
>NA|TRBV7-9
CASSLVFRLNTEAFF
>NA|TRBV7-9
CASSLSGGAINEQFF
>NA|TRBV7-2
CASSLSSGRRNEQYF
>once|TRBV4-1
CASSQEPGGYSPLHF
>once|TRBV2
CASSTYRVGGYTF
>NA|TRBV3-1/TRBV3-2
CASGGSSDGYTF
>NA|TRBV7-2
CASSDSSANYGYTF
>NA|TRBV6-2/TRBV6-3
CASRYEGAADTQYF
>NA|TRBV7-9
CASSLRDRVSAFF
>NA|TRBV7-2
CASSSRQGSSYNSPLHF